Listed below are T cell receptor beta chains from one sample, sequenced in a study of regulatory T cells in long-lasting Graves disease. TCRdb re-derived calls from the multiplex PCR reads in MiXCR, one entry per CDR3 protein. The sample lists about 460,000 distinct CDR3 sequences, roughly 15% occurring once. Separately, the same data were catalogued under a study of T cells in Graves' hyperthyroidism and ophthalmopathy.

Sequencing used peripheral blood mononuclear cells (PBMCs), obtained at new diagnosis, from a patient treated with antithyroid drugs. The source is a woman in her 50s with Graves disease. Each CDR3 is given with its conserved first and last residue. The D gene is left open where the match is weak. Clone size appears in some rows only: once, few, many, or a class for an expanded clone.

>few|TRBV6-1|TRBJ2-7|NA
TGTGCCACCCACCTAGGACCGGGGACTTCCGAGCAGTACTTC
CATHLGPGTSEQYF
>many|TRBV7-6|TRBJ2-2|NA
TGTGCCAGCAGCTTGAACGGGATCACAACCGGGGAGCTGTTTTTT
CASSLNGITTGELFF
>few|TRBV5-5|TRBJ2-7|NA
TGTGCCAGCAGCTTGGGGCGAACAGGAATCGAGCAGTACTTC
CASSLGRTGIEQYF
>NA|TRBV5-8|TRBJ2-3|TRBD2
TGTGCCAGCAGACCAGCGGGAGCGGACACAGATACGCAGTATTTT
CASRPAGADTDTQYF
>many|TRBV20-1|TRBJ2-1|TRBD1
TGCAGTGCTAAACGGTCAGGGGGCGTCGGGGGCTACAATGAGCAGTTCTTC
CSAKRSGGVGGYNEQFF
>many|TRBV7-2|TRBJ2-7|TRBD2
TGTGCCAGCAGCTTAGAGACTAGCGGGGGGACCTACGAGCAGTACTTC
CASSLETSGGTYEQYF
>many|TRBV20-1|TRBJ1-1|NA
TGCAGTGCTAGAGATTCTATTGACTGGGGGACTGAAGCTTTCTTT
CSARDSIDWGTEAFF
>many|TRBV2|TRBJ1-1|TRBD1
TGTGCCAGCAGTGAGTCGAGGGGGCTATCCAACACTGAAGCTTTCTTT
CASSESRGLSNTEAFF
>few|TRBV28|TRBJ2-5|NA
TGTGCCAGCAGTACACGGACAGCCCTCGGTTTTGTTATGGCCCAAGAGACCCAGTACTTC
CASSTRTALGFVMAQETQYF
>many|TRBV18|TRBJ2-3|NA
TGTGCCAGCTCCCGCCCAGGCACAGATACGCAGTATTTT
CASSRPGTDTQYF
>many|TRBV28|TRBJ1-6|NA
TGTGCCAGCAGTTTATCTGGACTCAGATCCCGCAGAAATTCACCCCTCCACTTT
CASSLSGLRSRRNSPLHF
>few|TRBV19|TRBJ1-6|NA
TGTGCCAGTACCTCGACAGGATATAATTCACCCCTCCACTTT
CASTSTGYNSPLHF
>NA|TRBV28|TRBJ2-7|TRBD2
TGTGCCAGCAGCCAGAGGGGACTAGCGGGAGTTAACGAGCAGTACTTC
CASSQRGLAGVNEQYF
>many|TRBV28|TRBJ2-2|NA
TGTGCCAGCAGTCAGGTTATGAACACCGGGGAGCTGTTTTTT
CASSQVMNTGELFF
>NA|TRBV5-1|TRBJ2-1|TRBD2
TGCGCCAGCAGCTTAGTGGGACTAGCGGGAGGGAGCAATGAGCAGTTCTTC
CASSLVGLAGGSNEQFF
>few|TRBV30|TRBJ1-2|TRBD1
TGTGCCTGGAGTCTCGGACAGGGGAATGGCTACACCTTC
CAWSLGQGNGYTF
>few|TRBV6-5|TRBJ1-2|TRBD1
TGTGCCAGCAGTTATGGGACAGGGGAAAACTATGGCTACACCTTC
CASSYGTGENYGYTF
>few|TRBV4-1|TRBJ1-5|NA
TGCGCCAGCAGCCTATTTGGGGGGGCCAATCAGCCCCAGCATTTT
CASSLFGGANQPQHF
>many|TRBV10-3|TRBJ2-3|NA
TGTGCCATCAGTGCGGGGCAAAGCACAGATACGCAGTATTTT
CAISAGQSTDTQYF
>many|TRBV5-1|TRBJ2-7|NA
TGCGCCAGCAGCTATACTAGATCCTACGAGCAGTACTTC
CASSYTRSYEQYF
>few|TRBV7-6|TRBJ2-6|TRBD2
TGTGCCAGCAGCTTAGTTGCGGGAGGGCCCCCTGGGGCCAACGTCCTGACTTTC
CASSLVAGGPPGANVLTF
>many|TRBV5-6|TRBJ2-7|TRBD2
TGTGCCAGCAGCTTGAGGACTAGCGGGATCCGACTGGGGCAGTACTTC
CASSLRTSGIRLGQYF
>many|TRBV6-2/TRBV6-3|TRBJ2-7|NA
TGTGCCAGCAGTTCACGACAGATCCCGAACGTTTTCTACGAGCAGTACTTC
CASSSRQIPNVFYEQYF
>many|TRBV11-2|TRBJ2-7|NA
TGTGCCAGCAGCCCGACGACAGGCGAAGAGGGAGAGCAGTACTTC
CASSPTTGEEGEQYF
>many|TRBV28|TRBJ2-2|NA
TGTGCCAGCAGTTTCACGCTGGACGGAAACACCGGGGAGCTGTTTTTT
CASSFTLDGNTGELFF
>few|TRBV2|TRBJ2-3|NA
TGTGCCAGCGAGAGGGACACAGATACGCAGTATTTT
CASERDTDTQYF